The 19 T cell receptor beta chains below were found in one sample sequenced in a study of neurological immune-mediated disorders. Time point indicated: longitudinal time-point 3. TCRdb redid the calling of the 5' RACE reads with MiXCR, one entry per CDR3 protein. The table has roughly 49,000 distinct CDR3 sequences, approximately 11% seen once. The specimen sequenced was PBMCs. The receptors here all came from a male donor with HTLV-1-associated myelopathy (HAM/TSP).

In this sample, this clonotype turned up many times. The CDR3 loop is CASSLGTSGSSTDTQYF. The CDR3 DNA reads TGTGCCAGCAGCTTAGGGACTAGCGGGTCTAGCACAGATACGCAGTATTTT. The chain links TRBV7-2 to TRBJ2-3; the match to TRBD2 covers 11 bases. The CDR3 sequence is 17 residues long. CDR1 is SGHTA, CDR2 FQGNSA, per germline. Unmatched junction bases numbered 3, after V lost 1 base and J lost 0 bases.

There are many counts of this clonotype. The chain couples TRBV5-1 to TRBJ2-1; TRBD2 matches at 10 bases. The CDR3 runs 16 residues. CDR1 SGHRS and CDR2 YFSETQ come from the germline V gene. With 4 bases clipped from V and 3 bases from J, the junction kept 7 bases outside the gene matches. This CDR3 is CASSPLAGGYYNEQFF. The CDR3 bases are TGCGCCAGCAGCCCGTTAGCGGGGGGATACTACAATGAGCAGTTCTTC.

There are many counts of this clonotype. V is TRBV20-1 and J is TRBJ1-2; TRBD1 is a possible D gene (6 bases). The V and J ends lost 5 bases and 4 bases respectively, with 17 bases between them. The CDR3 extends over 14 amino acids. Germline V lookup: CDR1 DFQATT, CDR2 SNEGSKA (reference sequence). CDR3 in DNA: TGCAGTGCTGGTCTACAAGGACAGTCCTATGGCTACACCTTC. This gives the protein CSAGLQGQSYGYTF.

V is TRBV6-2 or TRBV6-3 and J is TRBJ2-5, with 9 bases matching TRBD2. V lost 4 bases and J lost 2; bases outside the gene matches: 8. The V gene's germline CDR1 is MNHEY and CDR2 SVGEGT. CDR3 length: 16 amino acids. In DNA, the CDR3 is TGTGCCAGCAGTTCCCGACTAGCGGCCTCGCAAGAGACCCAGTACTTC. Protein product: CASSSRLAASQETQYF.

This rearrangement joins TRBV18 to TRBJ2-1, with D perhaps TRBD1 or TRBD2 (5 bases each). The germline V gene encodes CDR1 KGHSH and CDR2 LQKENI. The CDR3 contains 15 residues. The V and J ends lost 4 bases and 3 bases respectively, with 13 bases between them. In nucleotides, the CDR3 is TGTGCCAGCTCACAATCAGGGAGTGGCTACAATGAGCAGTTCTTC. It specifies CASSQSGSGYNEQFF.

Ten or more counts support this clonotype. The V gene is TRBV20-1, the J gene TRBJ1-1; no clear D gene. The CDR3 spans 14 residues. Germline values: CDR1 DFQATT, CDR2 SNEGSKA (reference sequence). V shed 5 bases and J shed 1 base, with 14 bases lying between them. The CDR3 loop is CSARLVHPNTEAFF. In DNA, the CDR3 is TGCAGTGCTCGCCTCGTACACCCGAACACTGAAGCTTTCTTT.

This clonotype occurred many times. The rearrangement links TRBV7-2 to TRBJ2-5, with unresolved D. Germline V lookup: CDR1 SGHTA, CDR2 FQGNSA. CDR3 length: 13 amino acids. V lost 0 bases to trimming and J lost 3 bases, with 5 bases between them. The CDR3 DNA is TGTGCCAGCAGCTTAGCCTTTAAAGAGACCCAGTACTTC. Translation gives CASSLAFKETQYF.

This clonotype has ten or more counts. The chain combines TRBV18 with TRBJ2-7, with 9 bases aligning to TRBD1. After removal of 3 bases from V and 1 base from J, the junction contained 4 bases not matched to a gene. The germline CDR1 and CDR2 sequences are KGHSH and LQKENI. The CDR3 spans 15 residues. CDR3 coding DNA: TGTGCCAGCTCACCGCAGGGGACAGGGTCCTACGAGCAGTACTTC. Its translation: CASSPQGTGSYEQYF.

This clonotype has ten or more counts. The chain couples TRBV28 to TRBJ2-3; D not resolved. Per germline, CDR1 MDHEN and CDR2 SYDVKM. V shed 7 bases and J shed 0 bases, with 17 bases lying between them. The CDR3 loop spans 16 amino acids. The CDR3 here is CASTPWPPWSTDTQYF. The CDR3 DNA reads TGTGCCAGCACCCCCTGGCCCCCTTGGAGCACAGATACGCAGTATTTT.

This clonotype showed up many times. CDR3 nucleotide sequence: TGTGCCAGCAGCTCCGACTGGAACACCGGGGAGCTGTTTTTT. Its translation: CASSSDWNTGELFF. The chain couples TRBV5-5 to TRBJ2-2; D remains ambiguous. The CDR3 consists of 14 residues. Germline V gene data show CDR1 as SGHKS and CDR2 as YYEKEE (reference sequence). Trimming shortened V by 3 bases and J by 1 base, and 7 bases separated the two germline ends.

The chain employs TRBV7-6 and TRBJ2-7; D is possibly TRBD1 (7 bases). The CDR3 runs 15 residues. V lost 1 base to trimming and J lost 3 bases, with 13 bases between them. CDR1 is SGHVS, CDR2 FNYEAQ, per germline. The DNA of the CDR3 is TGTGCCAGCAGCTTAGGGGCAGGGGGGAACTACGAGCAGTACTTC. Its translation is CASSLGAGGNYEQYF.

The chain combines TRBV5-1 with TRBJ2-1; 9 bases match TRBD1. The CDR3 is 14 amino acids. Germline V gene sequence: CDR1 SGHRS, CDR2 YFSETQ. The J segment lost 8 bases and the V segment lost 4 bases, leaving 7 bases of the junction unmatched. CDR3 loop: CASSTRQGEDEQFF. The DNA for the CDR3 is TGCGCCAGCAGCACGCGACAGGGGGAGGATGAGCAGTTCTTC.

Ten or more counts support this clonotype. V and J are TRBV5-1 and TRBJ1-3; D may be TRBD1 (5 bases). Germline CDR1 and CDR2: SGHRS and YFSETQ. The CDR3 runs to 13 residues. The V and J ends lost 4 bases and 8 bases respectively, with 13 bases between them. CDR3 residues: CASSRDLRDTIYF. CDR3 sequence (DNA): TGCGCCAGCAGCAGGGACCTAAGGGACACCATATATTTT.

In this sample, this clonotype turned up a few times. The J gene is TRBJ1-1, the V gene TRBV5-1; no firm D call. This CDR3 spans 12 amino acids. CDR1 is SGHRS, CDR2 YFSETQ, per germline. V lost 1 base and J 3 bases, leaving 4 bases between the germline ends. CDR3 sequence: CASSLWHTEAFF. CDR3 nucleotide sequence: TGCGCCAGCAGCTTGTGGCACACTGAAGCTTTCTTT.

This clonotype was observed a few times. The J gene is TRBJ2-3, the V gene TRBV12-3 or TRBV12-4; perhaps TRBD2 as D (5 bases). The CDR3 spans 14 residues. Trimming took 8 bases from V and 3 from J, leaving 15 bases between them. CDR3 protein: CASDRRVGTDTQYF. The CDR3 DNA follows: TGTGCCAGCGACCGGCGGGTTGGAACAGATACGCAGTATTTT.

This clonotype was observed at least ten times. The V and J genes are TRBV20-1 and TRBJ2-3; 7 nucleotides line up with TRBD2. V lost 5 bases, J lost 2 bases, and 7 bases stayed unmatched. Germline assignment: CDR1 DFQATT and CDR2 SNEGSKA (reference sequence). This CDR3 is built from 14 residues. CDR3 residues: CSAPKAGFTDTQYF. CDR3 DNA: TGCAGTGCTCCAAAAGCGGGGTTCACAGATACGCAGTATTTT.

At least ten counts were recorded for this clonotype. The chain is built from TRBV7-2 and TRBJ2-3, with TRBD2 as a possible D gene (5 bases). Germline V gene lookup returns CDR1 SGHTA and CDR2 FQGNSA. V lost 3 bases and J lost 0, with 7 bases in between. The CDR3 runs to 14 residues. The CDR3 loop is CASSLSGSTDTQYF. The CDR3 DNA reads as TGTGCCAGCAGCTTGAGCGGCAGCACAGATACGCAGTATTTT.

This clonotype was counted ten times or more. The genes are TRBV20-1 and TRBJ2-7; no firm D call. Germline V gene data show CDR1 as DFQATT and CDR2 as SNEGSKA (reference sequence). With 3 bases removed from V and 5 bases from J, the gap between germline ends came to 11 bases. This CDR3 has 12 residues. The CDR3 spells CSARWLQDEQYF. CDR3 coding DNA: TGCAGTGCTAGGTGGCTCCAAGACGAGCAGTACTTC.

In its sample, this clonotype was seen many times. The V call is TRBV29-1, the J call TRBJ1-2; D not resolved. Trimming stripped 2 bases from V and 2 bases from J, with 3 bases between. Germline CDR1 reads SQVTM; CDR2 reads ANQGSEA. CDR3 length: 11 residues. The CDR3 loop is CSVEYNYGYTF. The CDR3 DNA follows: TGCAGCGTTGAATACAACTATGGCTACACCTTC.